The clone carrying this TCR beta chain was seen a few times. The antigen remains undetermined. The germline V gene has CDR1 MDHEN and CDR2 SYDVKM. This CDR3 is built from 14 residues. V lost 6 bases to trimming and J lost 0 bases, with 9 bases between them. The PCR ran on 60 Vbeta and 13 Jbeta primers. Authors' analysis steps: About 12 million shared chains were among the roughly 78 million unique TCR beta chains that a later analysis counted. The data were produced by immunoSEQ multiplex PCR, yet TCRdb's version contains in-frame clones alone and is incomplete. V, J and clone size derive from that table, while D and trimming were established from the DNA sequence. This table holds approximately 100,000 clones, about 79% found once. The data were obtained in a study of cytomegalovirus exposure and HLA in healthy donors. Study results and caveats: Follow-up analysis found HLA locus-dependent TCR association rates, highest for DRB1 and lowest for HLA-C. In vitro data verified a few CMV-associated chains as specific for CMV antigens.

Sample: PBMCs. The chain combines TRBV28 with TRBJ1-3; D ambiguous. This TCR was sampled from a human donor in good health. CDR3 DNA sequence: TGTGCCAGCAGACCCCCTAACTCTGGAAACACCATATATTTT. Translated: CASRPPNSGNTIYF.